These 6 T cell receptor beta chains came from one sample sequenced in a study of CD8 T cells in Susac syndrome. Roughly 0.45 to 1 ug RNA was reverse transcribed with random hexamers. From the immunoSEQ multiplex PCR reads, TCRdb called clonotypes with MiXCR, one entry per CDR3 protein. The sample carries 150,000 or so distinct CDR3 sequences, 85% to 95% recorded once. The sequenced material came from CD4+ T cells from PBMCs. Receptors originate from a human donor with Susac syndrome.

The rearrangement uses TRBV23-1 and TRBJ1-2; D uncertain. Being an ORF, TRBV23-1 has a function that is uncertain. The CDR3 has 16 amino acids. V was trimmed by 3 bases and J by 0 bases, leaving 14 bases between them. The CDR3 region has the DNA TGCGCCAGCAGTCAGCTTAGGGCGAAACCTAACTATGGCTACACCTTC. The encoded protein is CASSQLRAKPNYGYTF.

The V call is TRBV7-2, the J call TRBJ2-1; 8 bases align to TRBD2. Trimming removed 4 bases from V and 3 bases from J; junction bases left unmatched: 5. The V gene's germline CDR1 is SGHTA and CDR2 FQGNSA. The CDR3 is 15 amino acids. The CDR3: CASSSTGTSYNEQFF. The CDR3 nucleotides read TGTGCCAGCAGCTCTACCGGGACTAGCTACAATGAGCAGTTCTTC. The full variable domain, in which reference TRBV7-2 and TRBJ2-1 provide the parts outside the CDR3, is GAGVSQSPSNKVTEKGKDVELRCDPISGHTALYWYRQSLGQGLEFLIYFQGNSAPDKSGLPSDRFSAERTGGSVSTLTIQRTQQEDSAVYLCASSSTGTSYNEQFFGPGTRLTVL.

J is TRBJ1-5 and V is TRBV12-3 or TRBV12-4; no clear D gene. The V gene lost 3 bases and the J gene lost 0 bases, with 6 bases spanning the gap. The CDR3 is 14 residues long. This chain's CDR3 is CASSFQDSNQPQHF. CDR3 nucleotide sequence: TGTGCCAGCAGTTTTCAGGATAGCAATCAGCCCCAGCATTTT.

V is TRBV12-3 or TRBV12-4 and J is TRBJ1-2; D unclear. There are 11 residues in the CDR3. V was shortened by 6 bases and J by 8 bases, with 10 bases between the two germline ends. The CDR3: CASSRGYGYTF. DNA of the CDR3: TGTGCCAGCAGCAGAGGGTACGGCTACACCTTC.

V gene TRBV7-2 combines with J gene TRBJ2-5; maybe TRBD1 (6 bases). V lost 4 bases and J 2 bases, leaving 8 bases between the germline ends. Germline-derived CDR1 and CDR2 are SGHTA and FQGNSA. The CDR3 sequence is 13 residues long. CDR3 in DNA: TGTGCCAGCAGCTACAGGGTTCAAGAGACCCAGTACTTC. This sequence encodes CASSYRVQETQYF.

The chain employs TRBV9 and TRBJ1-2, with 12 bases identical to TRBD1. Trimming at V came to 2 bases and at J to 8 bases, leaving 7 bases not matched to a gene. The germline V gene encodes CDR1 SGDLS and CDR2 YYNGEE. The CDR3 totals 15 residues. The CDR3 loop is CASSVDPGTGGGYTF. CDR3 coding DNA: TGTGCCAGCAGCGTTGACCCCGGGACAGGGGGCGGCTACACCTTC.